These 27 T cell receptor beta chains came from one sample sequenced in a study of T cells in Graves' hyperthyroidism and ophthalmopathy. RNA transcripts were the template for amplifying TCR beta CDR3 regions. With the HTBI primer set, the TCR CDR3 went through a first round of RT-PCR. TCRdb analysed the multiplex PCR reads with MiXCR anew, one entry per CDR3 protein. Counted here are under 350,000 distinct CDR3 sequences, approximately 22% occurring once; the ten biggest clones make up about 50%. The sample consisted of blood. All receptors come from a woman between 45 and 60 years old with Graves' hyperthyroidism.

As to this clonotype: This may be a read error, as it is one base from a much larger clone. The rearrangement links TRBV12-3 or TRBV12-4 to TRBJ2-1; 16 positions agree with TRBD2. This CDR3 region has 16 residues. CDR3 DNA: TGTGCCAGCAGTCCCGGGGGACTAGCGGGAGGGGGGGAGCGGTTCTTC. Translation: CASSPGGLAGGGERFF.

This clonotype was picked up many times. The chain employs TRBV5-6 and TRBJ2-3; D is tentatively TRBD1 or TRBD2 (6 bases each). CDR3 length equals 15 residues. CDR1 and CDR2 (germline): SGHDT, YYEEEE. V gave up 4 bases and J gave up 5 bases, with 17 bases separating them. In DNA form, the CDR3 reads TGTGCCAGCAGCCCTATCGGAAGGGGGGAAGATACGCAGTATTTT. Translated: CASSPIGRGEDTQYF.

The table lists this clonotype with many counts. The CDR3 loop reads CASSLLKSPRDYGYTF. The CDR3 DNA follows: TGTGCCAGCAGCCTACTTAAGTCCCCGAGGGACTATGGCTACACCTTC. This chain links TRBV3-1 with TRBJ1-2; D unresolved. The germline CDR1 and CDR2 sequences are LGHDT and YNNKEL (reference sequence). This CDR3 region has 16 residues. Trimming removed 4 bases at V and 3 bases at J, with 18 bases between.

There are many counts of this clonotype. The CDR3 coding sequence is TGTGCCTGGAGTGTCCTGGGCCGCGACACTGAAGCTTTCTTT. This codes for CAWSVLGRDTEAFF. The rearrangement uses TRBV30 and TRBJ1-1; D remains ambiguous. From germline, CDR1 is GTSNPN and CDR2 SVGIG (reference sequence). Trimming shortened V by 0 bases and J by 3 bases, and 11 bases separated the two germline ends. This CDR3 has 14 amino acids.

This clonotype has just a few counts. The chain uses TRBV12-3 or TRBV12-4 and TRBJ1-5; D unclear. Trimming left V 2 bases short and J 4 bases short, with 12 bases between. The length of the CDR3 is 15 residues. CDR3 residues: CASSLRSEHNQPQHF. The CDR3 DNA is TGTGCCAGCAGTTTAAGGAGTGAACATAATCAGCCCCAGCATTTT.

This clonotype has ten or more counts. The chain links TRBV5-6 to TRBJ2-1, with D maybe TRBD1 (5 bases). The ends were cut back, 4 bases at V and 6 bases at J, with 17 bases in the middle. CDR1 and CDR2 from the germline V gene are SGHDT and YYEEEE. This CDR3 is built from 15 residues. This CDR3 is CASSPVAGLGNEQFF. In nucleotides, the CDR3 is TGTGCCAGCAGCCCGGTTGCAGGGCTTGGCAATGAGCAGTTCTTC.

In this sample, this clonotype turned up many times. The chain recombines TRBV20-1 with TRBJ1-3; D is perhaps TRBD1 (5 bases). The germline V and J ends were trimmed by 0 bases and 0 bases, with 12 bases remaining between them. This CDR3 comprises 16 residues. Germline V lookup: CDR1 DFQATT, CDR2 SNEGSKA (reference sequence). The CDR3 DNA is TGCAGTGCTAGAGAGGGGGGACGGATCTCTGGAAACACCATATATTTT. It codes for CSAREGGRISGNTIYF.

This clonotype was observed a few times. The genes are TRBV4-2 and TRBJ2-1, with TRBD2 matching over 9 bases. V was clipped by 4 bases and J by 7 bases; unmatched bases: 11. CDR3 size: 16 residues. CDR1 LGHNA and CDR2 YNFKEQ come from the germline V gene. This chain's CDR3 is CASSRNGGGAQNEQFF. CDR3 DNA: TGTGCCAGCAGCCGAAACGGCGGGGGGGCCCAGAATGAGCAGTTCTTC.

The chain recombines TRBV6-5 with TRBJ2-1; 12 bases map to TRBD2. The J call may be incorrect, as the DNA end agrees better with TRBJ2-7. This CDR3 has 19 amino acids. From germline, CDR1 is MNHEY and CDR2 SVGAGI. The CDR3: CASSYSVGTSGLSYNEQYF. CDR3 nucleotides: TGTGCCAGCAGTTACTCGGTCGGGACTAGCGGGCTCTCCTACAATGAGCAGTACTTC.

This sequence joins TRBV7-9 and TRBJ1-2; TRBD1 agrees at 7 bases. This CDR3 region has 16 residues. Per the germline V gene, CDR1 is SEHNR and CDR2 is FQNEAQ (reference sequence). V lost 0 bases and J lost 5; bases outside the gene matches: 9. CDR3 in DNA: TGTGCCAGCAGCTTAGCGATGGGGGGACAGCCATATGGCTACACCTTC. As protein: CASSLAMGGQPYGYTF.

This clonotype appeared once. The conserved phenylalanine or tryptophan normally closing the CDR3 is absent here, so this likely arose from a read error. The V call is TRBV5-6, the J call TRBJ2-5, with no clear D. The CDR3 covers 13 residues. V dropped 0 bases and J dropped 5 bases, with 8 bases sitting between them. Per the germline V gene, CDR1 is SGHDT and CDR2 is YYEEEE. The CDR3 here is CASSLGEGETQYS. The CDR3 region has the DNA TGTGCCAGCAGCTTGGGGGAAGGTGAGACCCAGTACTCC.

This clonotype was counted at least ten times. This chain joins TRBV29-1 and TRBJ2-1; D remains ambiguous. Looked up from germline, CDR1 is SQVTM and CDR2 is ANQGSEA. V shed 1 base and J shed 6 bases, with 7 bases lying between them. CDR3 length equals 12 residues. CDR3 loop: CSVEVGINEQFF. The CDR3 DNA is TGCAGCGTTGAAGTGGGAATCAATGAGCAGTTCTTC.

The V gene is TRBV24-1, the J gene TRBJ1-1; D not certain. CDR1 and CDR2 from the germline V gene are KGHDR and SFDVKD. CDR3 length equals 13 residues. The ends were cut back, 4 bases at V and 4 bases at J, with 9 bases in the middle. The DNA of the CDR3 is TGTGCCACCAGTGACGGACCGCGCACTGAAGCTTTCTTT. Residues: CATSDGPRTEAFF.

This clonotype was detected many times. This chain joins TRBV20-1 and TRBJ2-3; D gene ambiguous. The V end was cut by 1 base, the J end by 4 bases, with 6 bases between. The CDR3 has 12 amino acids. CDR1 is DFQATT, CDR2 SNEGSKA, per germline (reference sequence). The CDR3 DNA follows: TGCAGTGCTAGAGGCCCGTCAGATACGCAGTATTTT. It translates to CSARGPSDTQYF.

V and J are TRBV3-1 and TRBJ2-1; TRBD2 agrees at 11 bases. The junction had 9 bases not matched to a gene; V was cut back by 4 bases and J by 7 bases. This CDR3 has 16 residues. The germline V gene has CDR1 LGHDT and CDR2 YNNKEL (reference sequence). The CDR3: CASSPRGTSGPNEQFF. In nucleotides, the CDR3 is TGTGCCAGCAGCCCCCGCGGGACTAGCGGCCCGAATGAGCAGTTCTTC.

This rearrangement joins TRBV6-2 or TRBV6-3 to TRBJ2-3; D gene unclear. CDR1 is MNHEY, CDR2 SVGEGT, per germline. CDR3 length: 14 amino acids. Trimming left V 5 bases short and J 2 bases short, with 11 bases between. The CDR3 DNA sequence: TGTGCCAGCAGTCCCGGACGGAACACAGATACGCAGTATTTT. It codes for CASSPGRNTDTQYF.

At least ten counts were recorded for this clonotype. J is TRBJ2-2 and V is TRBV12-3 or TRBV12-4, with 8 bases fitting TRBD2. This CDR3 region has 14 residues. V dropped 7 bases and J dropped 5; count of bases not matched to a gene: 6. CDR3: CASKGSGRTGELFF. Here the CDR3 DNA reads TGTGCCAGCAAAGGGAGCGGGAGAACCGGGGAGCTGTTTTTT.

The CDR3 here is CSARDRGEEKLFF. For the CDR3, the DNA is TGCAGTGCTAGGGACAGGGGTGAGGAAAAACTGTTTTTT. V gene TRBV20-1 combines with J gene TRBJ1-4, with TRBD1 matching over 9 bases. The length of the CDR3 is 13 residues. The ends lost 3 bases at V and 8 bases at J; junction bases unmatched: 4. Germline V gives CDR1 DFQATT, CDR2 SNEGSKA (reference sequence).

This clonotype was recorded many times. The chain carries TRBV30 and TRBJ1-5; no clear D gene. V shed 2 bases and J shed 4 bases, with 15 bases lying between them. CDR1 GTSNPN and CDR2 SVGIG come from the germline V gene (reference sequence). CDR3 length equals 15 residues. The CDR3 region is CAWSLYPFKNQPQHF. DNA for the CDR3: TGTGCCTGGAGTCTGTACCCCTTCAAAAATCAGCCCCAGCATTTT.

V is TRBV25-1 and J is TRBJ2-5, with D perhaps assigned TRBD1 or TRBD2 (6 bases each). CDR1 is MGHDK, CDR2 SYGVNS, per germline. CDR3 length equals 16 residues. Trimming stripped 5 bases from V and 0 bases from J, with 16 bases between. CDR3 nucleotides: TGTGCCAGCAGTAAACGGAGGGGGGCCAACCAAGAGACCCAGTACTTC. As protein: CASSKRRGANQETQYF. Full variable domain (remainder filled in from reference TRBV25-1 and TRBJ2-5): EADIYQTPRYLVIGTGKKITLECSQTMGHDKMYWYQQDPGMELHLIHYSYGVNSTEKGDLSSESTVSRIRTEHFPLTLESARPSHTSQYLCASSKRRGANQETQYFGPGTRLLVL.

Comment on this clonotype: Its ends do not fully match the called genes, so a read error is possible. The V gene is TRBV28, the J gene TRBJ1-1; D ambiguous. CDR1 is MDHEN and CDR2 is SYDVKM in the germline V gene. CDR3 length equals 13 residues. The CDR3 loop reads CASRFRENTEAFF. The CDR3 coding sequence is TGTGCCAGCCGTTTTAGAGAGAACACTGAAGCTTTCTTT.

This clonotype was recorded many times. The V call is TRBV12-3 or TRBV12-4, the J call TRBJ1-6; D is uncertain. V gave up 3 bases and J gave up 7 bases, with 10 bases separating them. The length of the CDR3 is 14 residues. The CDR3: CASSLYPGNSPLHF. For the CDR3, the DNA is TGTGCCAGCAGTTTGTACCCCGGGAATTCACCCCTCCACTTT.

This clonotype occurred many times. V usage is TRBV9 and J usage is TRBJ2-3; D uncertain. CDR1 and CDR2 from the germline V gene are SGDLS and YYNGEE. V was cut by 0 bases and J by 0 bases, with 8 bases left in between. This CDR3 contains 15 residues. The CDR3 nucleotides read TGTGCCAGCAGCGTAGAGGGTTGGAGCACAGATACGCAGTATTTT. Protein product: CASSVEGWSTDTQYF.

The chain uses TRBV19 and TRBJ2-2, with no clear D. Germline V lookup: CDR1 LNHDA, CDR2 SQIVND (reference sequence). Trimming left V 6 bases short and J 1 base short, with 18 bases between. The CDR3 totals 17 residues. CDR3: CASRRNGFTKNTGELFF. As DNA, the CDR3 is TGTGCCAGTAGGAGGAACGGCTTTACGAAGAACACCGGGGAGCTGTTTTTT. Combining the CDR3 with reference TRBV19 and TRBJ2-2 gives the whole variable domain DGGITQSPKYLFRKEGQNVTLSCEQNLNHDAMYWYRQDPGQGLRLIYYSQIVNDFQKGDIAEGYSVSREKKESFPLTVTSAQKNPTAFYLCASRRNGFTKNTGELFFGEGSRLTVL.

This clonotype has at least ten counts. The J gene is TRBJ2-3, the V gene TRBV5-1; D ambiguous. V lost 5 bases and J 6 bases, leaving 10 bases between the germline ends. This CDR3 is 12 amino acids long. CDR1 and CDR2 from the germline V gene are SGHRS and YFSETQ. The CDR3 DNA follows: TGCGCCAGCAGTTCTCCCGGGGATACGCAGTATTTT. Amino acid sequence: CASSSPGDTQYF.

The chain links TRBV7-9 to TRBJ1-2; 9 bases fit TRBD1. The CDR3 runs to 16 residues. Germline V gene lookup returns CDR1 SEHNR and CDR2 FQNEAQ (reference sequence). J lost 6 bases, V lost 2 bases, and 10 bases had no gene match. The CDR3 region is CASSLNSGQGIDGYTF. DNA for the CDR3: TGTGCCAGCAGCTTAAACTCGGGACAGGGAATAGATGGCTACACCTTC.

As concerns this clonotype: A read error may explain this, as a much larger clone is one base away. V is TRBV11-3 and J is TRBJ2-3; TRBD2 might be the D (5 bases). Per the germline V gene, CDR1 is SGHNT and CDR2 is YENEEA. The CDR3 consists of 15 residues. Trimming pared 0 bases from V and 4 bases from J, leaving 11 bases between. The CDR3 here is CASSLDGVGADTQYF. CDR3 in DNA: TGTGCCAGCAGCTTAGACGGGGTAGGCGCAGATACGCAGTATTTT.